The 25 T cell receptor beta chains below all came from one sample that was sequenced in a study of blood T cells in healthy people across ages. Through a sample-barcoded 5' primer and a J-beta primer mix, a second PCR was run for roughly 6 to 11 cycles. One entry per CDR3 protein results from TCRdb running MiXCR on the 5' RACE reads. This sample has some 710,000 distinct CDR3 sequences, with less than 60% found just once. The material sequenced was blood. These receptors were collected from an elderly man in good health.

This sequence joins TRBV20-1 and TRBJ2-5; D possibly corresponds to TRBD2 (5 bases). In germline, CDR1 is DFQATT, CDR2 SNEGSKA (reference sequence). The CDR3 spans 12 residues. Trimming took off 4 bases at V and 5 bases at J, with 11 bases between the two ends. DNA for the CDR3: TGCAGTGCTAAAGGGAGTTGGGAGACCCAGTACTTC. Translation gives CSAKGSWETQYF.

This clonotype occurred a few times. The chain links TRBV6-1 to TRBJ2-1; 10 positions agree with TRBD2. Looked up from germline, CDR1 is MNHNS and CDR2 is SASEGT. This CDR3 is built from 20 residues. The junction had 21 bases not matched to a gene; V was cut back by 6 bases and J by 4 bases. The CDR3 spells CASSPMGAGGPRGSYNEQFF. The CDR3 region has the DNA TGTGCCAGCAGCCCCATGGGAGCGGGAGGGCCGAGGGGGTCTTACAATGAGCAGTTCTTC.

This clonotype was counted a single time. The chain carries TRBV20-1 and TRBJ2-7; D unresolved. Germline V gene data show CDR1 as DFQATT and CDR2 as SNEGSKA (reference sequence). This CDR3 region has 12 residues. V was shortened by 6 bases and J by 3 bases, with 12 bases between the two germline ends. The CDR3 DNA is TGCAGTGCCCGTATTGGGGACTACGAGCAGTACTTC. Its protein is CSARIGDYEQYF.

The V gene is TRBV9, the J gene TRBJ2-1, with TRBD2 matching over 9 bases. This CDR3 has 15 residues. Germline trimming cut 6 bases from V and 10 bases from J; bases unmatched to any gene: 14. CDR1 SGDLS and CDR2 YYNGEE come from the germline V gene. CDR3 nucleotide sequence: TGTGCCAGCACCCCCATGACTAGCGGTGGAGGGGAGCAGTTCTTC. It is translated as CASTPMTSGGGEQFF.

The CDR3 nucleotides read TGCAGCGCTACCCTCCGAACTTACAACACCGGGGAGCTGTTTTTT. Its translation is CSATLRTYNTGELFF. The rearrangement links TRBV29-1 to TRBJ2-2; the D is unclear. The germline V and J ends were trimmed by 7 bases and 2 bases, with 17 bases remaining between them. This CDR3 region has 15 residues. Germline V gene data show CDR1 as SQVTM and CDR2 as ANQGSEA.

The table lists this clonotype with a few counts. This rearrangement joins TRBV12-3 or TRBV12-4 to TRBJ2-7; 12 positions match TRBD2. With 2 bases clipped from V and 0 bases from J, the junction kept 5 bases outside the gene matches. This CDR3 contains 17 residues. CDR3 in amino acids: CASSLLAGGTPSYEQYF. CDR3 DNA: TGTGCCAGCAGTTTACTAGCGGGGGGGACCCCCTCCTACGAGCAGTACTTC.

This chain links TRBV4-3 with TRBJ1-4, with 8 bases lining up with TRBD1. The CDR3 covers 15 residues. V gave up 0 bases and J gave up 12 bases; unmatched junction bases: 9. Germline V gives CDR1 LGHNA, CDR2 YSLEER. The CDR3 sequence is CASSQDRGTGEELFF. The CDR3 nucleotides read TGCGCCAGCAGCCAAGATCGCGGGACAGGAGAAGAACTGTTTTTT.

The V and J genes are TRBV28 and TRBJ2-5, with TRBD2 identical over 7 bases. There are 16 residues in the CDR3. CDR1 and CDR2 (germline): MDHEN, SYDVKM. Losses at the gene ends were 5 bases for V and 11 bases for J; bases not matched to a gene: 20. Written as DNA, the CDR3 is TGTGCCAGCAGTCCGTGGACTAGTGGGAGTCAAGATGAGCAGTACTTC. This gives the protein CASSPWTSGSQDEQYF.

The rearrangement joins TRBV6-5 to TRBJ1-5; D possibly corresponds to TRBD1 (5 bases). The CDR3 totals 16 residues. V dropped 5 bases and J dropped 5 bases, with 19 bases sitting between them. In germline, CDR1 is MNHEY, CDR2 SVGAGI. The CDR3 loop reads CASSPYRLGVHQPQHF. The CDR3 nucleotides read TGTGCCAGCAGTCCTTACAGGTTGGGGGTACATCAGCCCCAGCATTTT.

This clonotype was seen more than once but under ten times. V gene TRBV27 combines with J gene TRBJ2-7, with 9 bases lining up with TRBD1. J was trimmed by 3 bases and V by 5 bases; bases with no gene match: 5. CDR3 length: 14 amino acids. Germline V gene data show CDR1 as MNHEY and CDR2 as SMNVEV (reference sequence). The CDR3: CASSMDRGSYEQYF. The DNA of the CDR3 is TGTGCCAGCAGTATGGACAGGGGTAGCTACGAGCAGTACTTC.

The V and J genes are TRBV2 and TRBJ2-2; D is unclear. Trimming removed 5 bases from V and 2 bases from J, with 9 bases in between. Germline V gene sequence: CDR1 SNHLY, CDR2 FYNNEI. The CDR3 length is 14 residues. Written as DNA, the CDR3 is TGTGCCAGCAGTTCAAGCAGAAACACCGGGGAGCTGTTTTTT. Its translation: CASSSSRNTGELFF.

This clonotype turned up a few times. V and J are TRBV5-4 and TRBJ2-1; D may be TRBD1 or TRBD2 (5 bases each). Germline CDR1 and CDR2: SGHNT and YYREEE (reference sequence). This CDR3 has 15 amino acids. V lost 4 bases, J lost 3 bases, and 14 bases lay in between. CDR3 bases: TGTGCCAGCAGCGATGGGACGGCTATCTACAATGAGCAGTTCTTC. It yields the protein CASSDGTAIYNEQFF.

On this clonotype: Compared with germline, one end of the junction differs, possibly owing to a read error. V is TRBV20-1 and J is TRBJ2-1; 9 bases are shared with TRBD1. This CDR3 is 15 amino acids long. CDR1 and CDR2 from the germline V gene are DFQATT and SNEGSKA (reference sequence). The chain's CDR3 is CSVRKGQGVYNEQFF. CDR3 nucleotides: TGCAGTGTTAGAAAGGGACAGGGAGTCTACAATGAGCAGTTCTTC.

The chain recombines TRBV4-2 with TRBJ2-7, with D tentatively TRBD1 (6 bases). V was trimmed by 0 bases and J by 0 bases, leaving 12 bases between them. The CDR3 contains 16 residues. CDR1 is LGHNA, CDR2 YNFKEQ, per germline. CDR3 coding DNA: TGTGCCAGCAGCCAAGAAGCCACCAGGGGCTCCTACGAGCAGTACTTC. It is translated as CASSQEATRGSYEQYF.

The chain recombines TRBV7-9 with TRBJ1-2, with D unresolved. The V end was cut by 8 bases, the J end by 3 bases, with 10 bases between. The germline gives CDR1 SEHNR, CDR2 FQNEAQ (reference sequence). This CDR3 has 12 amino acids. This CDR3 is CASRFLDYGYTF. The CDR3 DNA is TGTGCCAGCCGGTTCTTGGACTATGGCTACACCTTC.

V usage is TRBV4-2 and J usage is TRBJ2-7; 7 bases line up with TRBD1. CDR1 is LGHNA and CDR2 is YNFKEQ in the germline V gene. The CDR3 runs 15 residues. V trimming: 0 bases; J trimming: 5 bases; junction bases outside the gene matches: 7. CDR3 amino acids: CASSQDDRVIDEQYF. CDR3 coding DNA: TGTGCCAGCAGCCAAGATGACAGGGTGATCGACGAGCAGTACTTC.

V is TRBV4-1 and J is TRBJ2-5; perhaps TRBD2 as D (6 bases). The CDR3 contains 15 residues. V lost 2 bases and J lost 11, with 21 bases in between. Germline V lookup: CDR1 MGHRA, CDR2 YSYEKL. CDR3 DNA sequence: TGCGCCAGCAGCCAACTACCCGGGAGTAACGATGAGCAGTACTTC. Its translation: CASSQLPGSNDEQYF.

The rearrangement links TRBV18 to TRBJ2-5; 11 positions agree with TRBD2. The J call is doubtful: the DNA matches TRBJ2-1 better. Germline assignment: CDR1 KGHSH and CDR2 LQKENI. The CDR3 sequence is 18 residues long. The CDR3 loop is CASSHRYTSGSQQETQFF. CDR3 coding DNA: TGTGCCAGCTCACACAGGTATACTAGCGGGAGCCAACAAGAGACCCAGTTCTTC.

To note about this clonotype: A much more abundant neighbour one base away suggests this may be a read error. The chain employs TRBV30 and TRBJ2-5, with D tentatively TRBD2 (6 bases). The CDR3 has 12 residues. The V end lost 1 base, the J end lost 7 bases, and 10 bases lay between the germline ends. Germline-derived CDR1 and CDR2 are GTSNPN and SVGIG (reference sequence). CDR3 DNA sequence: TGTGCCTGGAGTGCCAAGGGAGGGACCCAGTACTTC. Translating it yields CAWSAKGGTQYF.

V gene TRBV5-1 combines with J gene TRBJ2-4; D gene ambiguous. Matching the DNA end better, TRBJ2-7 makes the J call doubtful. This CDR3 is built from 14 residues. Germline V gene lookup returns CDR1 SGHRS and CDR2 YFSETQ. CDR3 region: CASSLETWDDEQYF. The CDR3, as DNA: TGCGCCAGCAGCTTGGAAACCTGGGATGACGAGCAGTACTTC.

In its sample, this clonotype was seen many times. The CDR3: CSARWREQKETQYF. CDR3 sequence (DNA): TGCAGTGCTAGGTGGCGGGAGCAGAAAGAGACCCAGTACTTC. The chain has TRBV20-1 and TRBJ2-5, with 7 bases lining up with TRBD2. This CDR3 has 14 amino acids. After removal of 3 bases from V and 3 bases from J, the junction contained 7 bases not matched to a gene. Germline lookup yields CDR1 DFQATT and CDR2 SNEGSKA (reference sequence).

On this clonotype itself: With a much larger clone just one base away, this may be a read error. The chain couples TRBV7-2 to TRBJ1-4; weak D call: TRBD1 (6 bases). This CDR3 has 15 amino acids. The V gene lost 3 bases and the J gene lost 9 bases, with 17 bases spanning the gap. From germline, CDR1 is SGHTA and CDR2 FQGNSA. The CDR3 reads CASSLTGHGNKKLFF. CDR3 nucleotide sequence: TGTGCCAGCAGCTTGACGGGACATGGGAATAAAAAACTGTTTTTT.

Regarding this clonotype: One end of the junction fails to match germline, which may point to a read error. CDR3 nucleotides: TGTGCCGGCAGTTACTCGATCGGGGGGGGTCCCGATCTAGCGGGAGACTCCTACAATGAGCAGTTCTTC. Translating gives CAGSYSIGGGPDLAGDSYNEQFF. J is TRBJ2-1 and V is TRBV6-2 or TRBV6-3; 10 nucleotides match TRBD2. The germline V gene encodes CDR1 MNHEY and CDR2 SVGEGT. This CDR3 is built from 23 residues.

There are a few counts of this clonotype. V usage is TRBV10-3 and J usage is TRBJ2-7; D uncertain. CDR3 length: 12 residues. V lost 3 bases to trimming and J lost 12 bases, with 15 bases between them. Germline CDR1 reads ENHRY; CDR2 reads SYGVKD. The CDR3 DNA sequence: TGTGCCATCAGTGATCCGGGCCTATTGGGGTACTTC. Protein sequence: CAISDPGLLGYF.

V and J are TRBV25-1 and TRBJ2-5, with 8 bases that match TRBD1. Trimming at V came to 4 bases and at J to 11 bases, leaving 9 bases not matched to a gene. The CDR3 is 13 amino acids. Germline-derived CDR1 and CDR2 are MGHDK and SYGVNS. The CDR3 bases are TGTGCCAGCAGTGGGACAGGGTCGGGTGAGCAGTACTTC. The encoded protein is CASSGTGSGEQYF.